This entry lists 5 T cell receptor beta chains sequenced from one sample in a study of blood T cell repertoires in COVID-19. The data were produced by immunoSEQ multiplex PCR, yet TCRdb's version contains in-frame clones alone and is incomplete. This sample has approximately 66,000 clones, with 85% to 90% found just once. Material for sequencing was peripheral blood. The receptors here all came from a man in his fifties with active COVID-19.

The CDR3 DNA sequence: TGTGCCAGCAGAGAGGGACAGTTACATGGCTACACCTTC. This encodes CASREGQLHGYTF. The chain has TRBV6-6 and TRBJ1-2; TRBD1 matches 7 bases. This CDR3 is built from 13 residues. Per the germline V gene, CDR1 is MNHNY and CDR2 is SVGAGI (reference sequence). V lost 6 bases and J lost 6; bases outside the gene matches: 7.

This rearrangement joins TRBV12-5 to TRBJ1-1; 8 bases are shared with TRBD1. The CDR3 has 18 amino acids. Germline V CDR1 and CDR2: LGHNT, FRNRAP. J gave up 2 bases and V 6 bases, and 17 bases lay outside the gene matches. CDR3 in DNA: TGTGCTAGTGGCCAATCCTTTTCAGGGGGCGAGATAAACACTGAAGCTTTCTTT. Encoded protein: CASGQSFSGGEINTEAFF.

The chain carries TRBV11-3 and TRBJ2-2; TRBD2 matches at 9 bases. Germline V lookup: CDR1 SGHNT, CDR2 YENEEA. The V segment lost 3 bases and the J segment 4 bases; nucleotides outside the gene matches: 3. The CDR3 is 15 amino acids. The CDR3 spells CASSLETSGTGELFF. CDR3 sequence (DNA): TGTGCCAGCAGCTTGGAGACTAGCGGCACCGGGGAGCTGTTTTTT. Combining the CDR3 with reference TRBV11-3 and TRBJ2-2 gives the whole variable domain EAGVVQSPRYKIIEKKQPVAFWCNPISGHNTLYWYLQNLGQGPELLIRYENEEAVDDSQLPKDRFSAERLKGVDSTLKIQPAELGDSAVYLCASSLETSGTGELFFGEGSRLTVL.

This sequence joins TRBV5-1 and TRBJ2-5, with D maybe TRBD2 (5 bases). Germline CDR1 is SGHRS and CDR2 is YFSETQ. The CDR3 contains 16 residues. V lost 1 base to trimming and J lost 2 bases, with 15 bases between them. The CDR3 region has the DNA TGCGCCAGCAGCTTGTCGCAATCGGGATTACAAGAGACCCAGTACTTC. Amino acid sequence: CASSLSQSGLQETQYF.

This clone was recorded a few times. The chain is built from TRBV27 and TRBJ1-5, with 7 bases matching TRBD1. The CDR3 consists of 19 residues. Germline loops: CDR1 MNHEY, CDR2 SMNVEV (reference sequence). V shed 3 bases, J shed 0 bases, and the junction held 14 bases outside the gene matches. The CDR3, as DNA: TGTGCCAGCAGTTTGCCTCCGGGACAGCACATCTATAGCAATCAGCCCCAGCATTTT. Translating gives CASSLPPGQHIYSNQPQHF.